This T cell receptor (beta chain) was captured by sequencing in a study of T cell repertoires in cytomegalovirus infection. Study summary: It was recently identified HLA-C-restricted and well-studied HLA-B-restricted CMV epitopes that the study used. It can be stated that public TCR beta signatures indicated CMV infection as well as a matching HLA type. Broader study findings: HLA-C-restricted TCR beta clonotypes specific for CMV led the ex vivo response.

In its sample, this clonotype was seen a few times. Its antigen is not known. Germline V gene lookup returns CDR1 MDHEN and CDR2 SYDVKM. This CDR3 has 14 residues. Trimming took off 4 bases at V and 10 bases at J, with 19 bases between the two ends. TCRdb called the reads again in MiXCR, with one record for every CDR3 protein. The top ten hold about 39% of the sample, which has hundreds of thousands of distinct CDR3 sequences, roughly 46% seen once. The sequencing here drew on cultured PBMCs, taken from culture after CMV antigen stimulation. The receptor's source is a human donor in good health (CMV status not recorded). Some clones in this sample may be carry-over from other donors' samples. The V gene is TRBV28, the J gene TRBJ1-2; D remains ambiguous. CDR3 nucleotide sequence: TGTGCCAGCAGTTGGGGAGAATTTACCCGGTCCTACACCTTC. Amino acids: CASSWGEFTRSYTF.